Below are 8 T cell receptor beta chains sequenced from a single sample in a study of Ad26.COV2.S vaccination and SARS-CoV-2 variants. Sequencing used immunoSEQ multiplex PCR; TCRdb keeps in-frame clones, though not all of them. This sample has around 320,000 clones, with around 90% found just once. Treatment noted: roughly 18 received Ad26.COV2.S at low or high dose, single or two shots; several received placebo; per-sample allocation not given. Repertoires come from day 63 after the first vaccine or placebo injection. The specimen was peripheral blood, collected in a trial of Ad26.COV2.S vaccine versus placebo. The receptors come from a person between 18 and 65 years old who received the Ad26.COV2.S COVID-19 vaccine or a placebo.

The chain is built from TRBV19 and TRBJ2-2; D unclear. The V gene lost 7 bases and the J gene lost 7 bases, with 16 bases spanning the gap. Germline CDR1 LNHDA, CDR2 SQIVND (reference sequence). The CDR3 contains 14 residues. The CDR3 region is CASIPRGDVGELFF. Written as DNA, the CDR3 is TGTGCCAGTATCCCTCGCGGTGATGTCGGGGAGCTGTTTTTT.

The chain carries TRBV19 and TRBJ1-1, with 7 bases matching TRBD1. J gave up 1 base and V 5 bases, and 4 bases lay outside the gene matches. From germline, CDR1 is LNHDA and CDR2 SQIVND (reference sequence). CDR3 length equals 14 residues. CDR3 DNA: TGTGCCAGTAGTCAGGGGGACGGGAACACTGAAGCTTTCTTT. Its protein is CASSQGDGNTEAFF.

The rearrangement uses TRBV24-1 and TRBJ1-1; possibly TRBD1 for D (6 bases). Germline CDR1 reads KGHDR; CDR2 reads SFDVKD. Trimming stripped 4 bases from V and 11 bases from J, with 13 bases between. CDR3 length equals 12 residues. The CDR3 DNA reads TGTGCCACCAGTGACGAGGTAGGGGGGGCTTTCTTT. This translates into CATSDEVGGAFF.

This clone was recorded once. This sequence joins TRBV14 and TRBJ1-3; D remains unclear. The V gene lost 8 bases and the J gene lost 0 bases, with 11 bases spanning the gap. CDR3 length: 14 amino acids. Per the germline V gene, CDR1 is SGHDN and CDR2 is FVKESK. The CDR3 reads CASGLGSSGNTIYF. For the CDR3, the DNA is TGTGCCAGCGGGCTGGGAAGCTCTGGAAACACCATATATTTT.

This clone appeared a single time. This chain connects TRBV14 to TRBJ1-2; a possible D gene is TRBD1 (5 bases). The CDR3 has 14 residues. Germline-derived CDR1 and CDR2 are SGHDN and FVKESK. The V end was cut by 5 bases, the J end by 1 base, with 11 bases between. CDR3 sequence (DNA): TGTGCCAGCAGCTTGACTCAGGGTAACTATGGCTACACCTTC. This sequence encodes CASSLTQGNYGYTF.

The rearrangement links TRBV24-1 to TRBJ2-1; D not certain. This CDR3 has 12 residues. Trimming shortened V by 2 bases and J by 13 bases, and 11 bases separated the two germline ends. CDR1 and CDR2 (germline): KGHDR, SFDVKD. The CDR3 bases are TGTGCCACCAGTGATTCGGGTCGAGGACAGTTCTTC. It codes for CATSDSGRGQFF.

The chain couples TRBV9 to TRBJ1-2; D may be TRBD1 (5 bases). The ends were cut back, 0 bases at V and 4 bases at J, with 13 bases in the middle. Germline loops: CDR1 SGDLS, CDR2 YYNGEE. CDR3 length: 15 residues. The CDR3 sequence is CASSVGPGNLYGYTF. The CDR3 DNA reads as TGTGCCAGCAGCGTAGGTCCAGGGAACCTCTATGGCTACACCTTC.

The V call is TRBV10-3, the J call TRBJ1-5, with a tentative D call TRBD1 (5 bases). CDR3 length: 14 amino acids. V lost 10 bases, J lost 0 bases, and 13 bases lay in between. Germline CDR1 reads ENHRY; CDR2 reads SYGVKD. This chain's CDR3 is CATQDSYSNQPQHF. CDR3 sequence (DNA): TGTGCCACTCAAGACAGTTATAGCAATCAGCCCCAGCATTTT.